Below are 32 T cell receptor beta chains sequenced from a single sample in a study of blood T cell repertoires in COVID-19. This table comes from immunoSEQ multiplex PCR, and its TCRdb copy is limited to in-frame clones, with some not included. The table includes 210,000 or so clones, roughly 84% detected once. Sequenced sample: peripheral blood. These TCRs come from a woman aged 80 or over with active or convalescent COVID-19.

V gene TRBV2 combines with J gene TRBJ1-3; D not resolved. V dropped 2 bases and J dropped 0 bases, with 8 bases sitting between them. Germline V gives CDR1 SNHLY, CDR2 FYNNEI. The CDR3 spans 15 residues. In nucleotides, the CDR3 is TGTGCCAGCAGTGAACTGGTAGCCTCTGGAAACACCATATATTTT. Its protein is CASSELVASGNTIYF.

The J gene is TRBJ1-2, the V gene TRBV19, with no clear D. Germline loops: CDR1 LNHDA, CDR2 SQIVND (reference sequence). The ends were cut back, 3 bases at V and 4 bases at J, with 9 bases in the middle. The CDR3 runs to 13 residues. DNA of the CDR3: TGTGCCAGTAGTATTAAGCCCTCCTATGGCTACACCTTC. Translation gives CASSIKPSYGYTF.

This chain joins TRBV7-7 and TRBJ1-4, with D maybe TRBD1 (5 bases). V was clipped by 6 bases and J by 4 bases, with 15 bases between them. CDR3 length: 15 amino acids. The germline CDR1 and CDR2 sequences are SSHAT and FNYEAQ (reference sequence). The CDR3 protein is CASSQQQGLNEKLFF. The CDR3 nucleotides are TGTGCCAGCAGTCAACAGCAGGGCCTTAATGAAAAACTGTTTTTT.

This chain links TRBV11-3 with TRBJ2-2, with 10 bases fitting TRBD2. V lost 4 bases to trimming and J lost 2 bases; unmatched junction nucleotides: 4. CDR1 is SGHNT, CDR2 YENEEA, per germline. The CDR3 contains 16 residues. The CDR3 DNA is TGTGCCAGCAGCTCGCCTAGCGGGGGCAACACCGGGGAGCTGTTTTTT. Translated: CASSSPSGGNTGELFF.

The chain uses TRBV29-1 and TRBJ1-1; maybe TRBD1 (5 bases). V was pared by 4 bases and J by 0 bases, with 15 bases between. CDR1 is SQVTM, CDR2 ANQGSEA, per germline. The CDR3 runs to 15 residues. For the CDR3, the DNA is TGCAGCGTTGGGGGCAAAACCCATTTGAACACTGAAGCTTTCTTT. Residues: CSVGGKTHLNTEAFF.

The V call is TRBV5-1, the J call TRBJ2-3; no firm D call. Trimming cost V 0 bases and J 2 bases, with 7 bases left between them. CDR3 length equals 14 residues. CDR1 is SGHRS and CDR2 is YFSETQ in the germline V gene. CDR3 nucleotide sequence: TGCGCCAGCAGCTTGGGTGGGCCCACAGATACGCAGTATTTT. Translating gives CASSLGGPTDTQYF.

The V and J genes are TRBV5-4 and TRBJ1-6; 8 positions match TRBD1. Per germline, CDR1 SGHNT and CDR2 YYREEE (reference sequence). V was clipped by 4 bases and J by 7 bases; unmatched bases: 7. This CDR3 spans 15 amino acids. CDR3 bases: TGTGCCAGCAGCGACACTACAGGGGGAAATTCACCCCTCCACTTT. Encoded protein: CASSDTTGGNSPLHF.

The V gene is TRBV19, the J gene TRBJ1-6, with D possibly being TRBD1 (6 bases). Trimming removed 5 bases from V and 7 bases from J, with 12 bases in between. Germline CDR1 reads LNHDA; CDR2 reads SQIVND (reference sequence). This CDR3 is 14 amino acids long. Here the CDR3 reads CASSFGQKNSPLHF. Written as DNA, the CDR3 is TGTGCCAGTAGTTTCGGACAGAAGAATTCACCCCTCCACTTT. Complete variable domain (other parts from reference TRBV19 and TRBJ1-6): DGGITQSPKYLFRKEGQNVTLSCEQNLNHDAMYWYRQDPGQGLRLIYYSQIVNDFQKGDIAEGYSVSREKKESFPLTVTSAQKNPTAFYLCASSFGQKNSPLHFGNGTRLTVT.

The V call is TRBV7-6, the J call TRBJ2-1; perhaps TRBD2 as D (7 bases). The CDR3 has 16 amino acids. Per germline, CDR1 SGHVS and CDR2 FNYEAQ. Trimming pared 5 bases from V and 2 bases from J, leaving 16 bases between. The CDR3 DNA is TGTGCCAGCAGCCATTTCCAAGGGGGGGCCTACAATGAGCAGTTCTTC. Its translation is CASSHFQGGAYNEQFF.

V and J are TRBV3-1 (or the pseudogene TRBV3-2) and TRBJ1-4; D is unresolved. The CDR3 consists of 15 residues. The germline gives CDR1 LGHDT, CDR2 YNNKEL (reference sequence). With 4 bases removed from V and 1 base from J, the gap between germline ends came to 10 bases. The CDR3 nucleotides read TGTGCCAGCAGCCCAATGACTCTAACTAATGAAAAACTGTTTTTT. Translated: CASSPMTLTNEKLFF.

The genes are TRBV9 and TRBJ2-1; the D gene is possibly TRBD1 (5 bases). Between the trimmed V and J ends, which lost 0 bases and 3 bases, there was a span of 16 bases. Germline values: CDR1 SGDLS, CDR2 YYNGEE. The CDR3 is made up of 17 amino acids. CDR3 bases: TGTGCCAGCAGCGTAGCTCTAGGGGCCGCTTACTACAATGAGCAGTTCTTC. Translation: CASSVALGAAYYNEQFF.

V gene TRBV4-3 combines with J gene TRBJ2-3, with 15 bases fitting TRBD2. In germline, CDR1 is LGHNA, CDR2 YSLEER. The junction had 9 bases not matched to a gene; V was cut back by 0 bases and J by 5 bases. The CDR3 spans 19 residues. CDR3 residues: CASSQEGGLAGGPIDTQYF. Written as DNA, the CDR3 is TGCGCCAGCAGCCAAGAAGGTGGACTAGCGGGGGGGCCGATAGATACGCAGTATTTT.

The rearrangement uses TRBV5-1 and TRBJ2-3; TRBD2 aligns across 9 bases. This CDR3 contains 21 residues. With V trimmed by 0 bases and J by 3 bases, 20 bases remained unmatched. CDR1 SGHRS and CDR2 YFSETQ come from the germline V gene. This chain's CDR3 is CASSLAPGVASGAPSTDTQYF. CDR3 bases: TGCGCCAGCAGCTTGGCACCTGGGGTTGCTAGCGGGGCCCCCTCTACAGATACGCAGTATTTT. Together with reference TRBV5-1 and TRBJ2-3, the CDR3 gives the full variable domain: KAGVTQTPRYLIKTRGQQVTLSCSPISGHRSVSWYQQTPGQGLQFLFEYFSETQRNKGNFPGRFSGRQFSNSRSEMNVSTLELGDSALYLCASSLAPGVASGAPSTDTQYFGPGTRLTVL.

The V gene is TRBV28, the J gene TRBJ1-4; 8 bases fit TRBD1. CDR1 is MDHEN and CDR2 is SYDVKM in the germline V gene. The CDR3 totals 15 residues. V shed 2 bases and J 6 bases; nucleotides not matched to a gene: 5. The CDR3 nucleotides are TGTGCCAGCAGTTTAAGGACAGGGTCGTATGAAAAACTGTTTTTT. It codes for CASSLRTGSYEKLFF. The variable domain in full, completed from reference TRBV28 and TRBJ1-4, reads DVKVTQSSRYLVKRTGEKVFLECVQDMDHENMFWYRQDPGLGLRLIYFSYDVKMKEKGDIPEGYSVSREKKERFSLILESASTNQTSMYLCASSLRTGSYEKLFFGSGTQLSVL.

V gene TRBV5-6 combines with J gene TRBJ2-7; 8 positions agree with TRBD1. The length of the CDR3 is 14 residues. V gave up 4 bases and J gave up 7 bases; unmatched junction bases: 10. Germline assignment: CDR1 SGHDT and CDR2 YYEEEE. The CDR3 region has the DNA TGTGCCAGCAGCAGGAGGCAGGGGGCGGGGGAGCAGTACTTC. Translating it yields CASSRRQGAGEQYF.

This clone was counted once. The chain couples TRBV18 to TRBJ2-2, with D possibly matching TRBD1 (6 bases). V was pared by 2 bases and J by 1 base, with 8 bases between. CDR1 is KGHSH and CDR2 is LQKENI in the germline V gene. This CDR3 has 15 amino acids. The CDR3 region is CASSPNRENTGELFF. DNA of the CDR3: TGTGCCAGCTCACCAAACAGGGAGAACACCGGGGAGCTGTTTTTT.

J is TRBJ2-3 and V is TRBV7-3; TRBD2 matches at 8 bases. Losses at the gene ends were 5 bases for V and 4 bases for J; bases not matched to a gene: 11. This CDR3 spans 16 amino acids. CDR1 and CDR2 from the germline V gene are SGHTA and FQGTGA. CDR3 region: CASSIGAGEYADTQYF. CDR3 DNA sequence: TGTGCCAGCAGCATTGGAGCGGGAGAGTATGCAGATACGCAGTATTTT.

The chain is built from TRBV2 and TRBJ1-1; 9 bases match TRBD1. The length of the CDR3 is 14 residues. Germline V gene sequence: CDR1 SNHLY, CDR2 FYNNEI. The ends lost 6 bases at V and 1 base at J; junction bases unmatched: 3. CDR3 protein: CASSGQGRNTEAFF. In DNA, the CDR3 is TGTGCCAGCAGCGGACAGGGGCGGAACACTGAAGCTTTCTTT.

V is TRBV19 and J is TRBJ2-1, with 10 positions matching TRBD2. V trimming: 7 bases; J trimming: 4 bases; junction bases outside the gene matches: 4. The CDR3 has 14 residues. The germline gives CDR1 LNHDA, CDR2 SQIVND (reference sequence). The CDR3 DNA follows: TGTGCCAGTAAAACTAGCGGGGAGTACAATGAGCAGTTCTTC. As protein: CASKTSGEYNEQFF. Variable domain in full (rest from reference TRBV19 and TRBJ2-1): DGGITQSPKYLFRKEGQNVTLSCEQNLNHDAMYWYRQDPGQGLRLIYYSQIVNDFQKGDIAEGYSVSREKKESFPLTVTSAQKNPTAFYLCASKTSGEYNEQFFGPGTRLTVL.

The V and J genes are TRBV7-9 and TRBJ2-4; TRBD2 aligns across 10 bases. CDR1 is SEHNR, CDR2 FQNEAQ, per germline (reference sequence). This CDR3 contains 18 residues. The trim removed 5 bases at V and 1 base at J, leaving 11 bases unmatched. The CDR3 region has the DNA TGTGCCAGCAGCCAATTAGCGGGAGGTTTGGGGGCCAAAAACATTCAGTACTTC. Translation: CASSQLAGGLGAKNIQYF.

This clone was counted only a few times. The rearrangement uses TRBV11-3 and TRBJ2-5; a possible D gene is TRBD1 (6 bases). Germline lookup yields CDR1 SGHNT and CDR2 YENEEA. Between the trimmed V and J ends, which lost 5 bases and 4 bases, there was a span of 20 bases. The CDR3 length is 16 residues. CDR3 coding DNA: TGTGCCAGCAGCCTCCGAACGGACAGACGAAGAGAGACCCAGTACTTC. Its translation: CASSLRTDRRRETQYF. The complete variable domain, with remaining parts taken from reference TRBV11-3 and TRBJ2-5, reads EAGVVQSPRYKIIEKKQPVAFWCNPISGHNTLYWYLQNLGQGPELLIRYENEEAVDDSQLPKDRFSAERLKGVDSTLKIQPAELGDSAVYLCASSLRTDRRRETQYFGPGTRLLVL.

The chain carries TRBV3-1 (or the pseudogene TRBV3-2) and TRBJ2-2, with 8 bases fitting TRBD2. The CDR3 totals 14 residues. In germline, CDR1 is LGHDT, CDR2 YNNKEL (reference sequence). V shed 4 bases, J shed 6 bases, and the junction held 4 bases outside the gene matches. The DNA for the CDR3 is TGTGCCAGCAGCCTGGGACTAGACGCCGGGGAGCTGTTTTTT. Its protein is CASSLGLDAGELFF.

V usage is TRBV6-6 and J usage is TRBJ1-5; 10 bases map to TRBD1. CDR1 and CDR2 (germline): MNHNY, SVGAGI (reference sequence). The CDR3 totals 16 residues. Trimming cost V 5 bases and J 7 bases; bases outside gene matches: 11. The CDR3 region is CASSKRGQGSGQPQHF. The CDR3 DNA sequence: TGTGCCAGCAGTAAAAGGGGACAGGGGTCCGGGCAGCCCCAGCATTTT.

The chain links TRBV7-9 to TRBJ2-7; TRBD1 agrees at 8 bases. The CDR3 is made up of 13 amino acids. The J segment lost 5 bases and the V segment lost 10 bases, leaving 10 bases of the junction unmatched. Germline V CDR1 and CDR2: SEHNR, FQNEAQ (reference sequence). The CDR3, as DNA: TGTGCCATCCAAGGACAGGGTTGGAACGAGCAGTACTTC. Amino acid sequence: CAIQGQGWNEQYF.

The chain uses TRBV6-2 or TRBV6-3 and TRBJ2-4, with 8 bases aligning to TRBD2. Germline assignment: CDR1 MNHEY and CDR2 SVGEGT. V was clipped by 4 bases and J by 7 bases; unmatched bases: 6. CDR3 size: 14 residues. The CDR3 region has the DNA TGTGCCAGCAGTTTAACCCTAGCGGGCAACATTCAGTACTTC. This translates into CASSLTLAGNIQYF.

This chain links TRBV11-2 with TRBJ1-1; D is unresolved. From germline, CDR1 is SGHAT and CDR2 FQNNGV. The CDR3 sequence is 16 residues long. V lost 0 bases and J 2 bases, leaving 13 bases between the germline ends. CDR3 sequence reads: CASSLDRWRSNTEAFF. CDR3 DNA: TGTGCCAGCAGCTTAGATCGGTGGCGGTCAAACACTGAAGCTTTCTTT.

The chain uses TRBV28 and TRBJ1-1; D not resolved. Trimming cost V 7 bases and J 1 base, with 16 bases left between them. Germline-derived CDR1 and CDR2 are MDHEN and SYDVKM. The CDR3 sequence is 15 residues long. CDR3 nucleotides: TGTGCCAGCATCGCGGGTGGGGTCAGGAACACTGAAGCTTTCTTT. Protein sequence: CASIAGGVRNTEAFF.

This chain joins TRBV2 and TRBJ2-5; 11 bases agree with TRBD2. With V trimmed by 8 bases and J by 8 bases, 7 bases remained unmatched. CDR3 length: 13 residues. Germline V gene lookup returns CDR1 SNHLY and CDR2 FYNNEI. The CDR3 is CASEFSGGVTQYF. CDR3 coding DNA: TGTGCCAGCGAATTTAGCGGGGGGGTTACCCAGTACTTC.

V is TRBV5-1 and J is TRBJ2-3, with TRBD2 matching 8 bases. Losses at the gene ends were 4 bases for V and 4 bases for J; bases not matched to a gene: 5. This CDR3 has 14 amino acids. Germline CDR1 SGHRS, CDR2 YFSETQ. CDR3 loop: CASSPGGVSDTQYF. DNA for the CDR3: TGCGCCAGCAGCCCCGGGGGGGTGTCAGATACGCAGTATTTT.

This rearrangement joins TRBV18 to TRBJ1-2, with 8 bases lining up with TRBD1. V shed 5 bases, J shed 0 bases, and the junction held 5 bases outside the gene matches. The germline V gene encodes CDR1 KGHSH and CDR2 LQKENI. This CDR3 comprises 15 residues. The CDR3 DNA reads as TGTGCCAGCTCAATGACAGGGGCGGCTAACTATGGCTACACCTTC. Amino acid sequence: CASSMTGAANYGYTF.

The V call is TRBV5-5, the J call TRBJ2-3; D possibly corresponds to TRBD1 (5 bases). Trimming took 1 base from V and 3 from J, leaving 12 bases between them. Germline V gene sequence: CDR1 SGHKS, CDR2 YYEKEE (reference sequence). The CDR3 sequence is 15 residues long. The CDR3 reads CASSLSRVGTDTQYF. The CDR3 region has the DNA TGTGCCAGCAGCTTGTCCAGGGTGGGAACAGATACGCAGTATTTT.

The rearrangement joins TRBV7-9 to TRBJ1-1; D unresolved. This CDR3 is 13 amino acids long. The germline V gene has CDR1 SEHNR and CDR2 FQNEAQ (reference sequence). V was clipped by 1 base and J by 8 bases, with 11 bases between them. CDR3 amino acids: CASSLVGVGEAFF. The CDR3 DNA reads TGTGCCAGCAGCTTAGTCGGGGTGGGAGAAGCTTTCTTT.